This TCR beta chain is from a study of blood T cells in healthy people across ages. CDR1 and CDR2 (germline): ENHRY, SYGVKD. With 5 bases removed from V and 2 bases from J, the gap between germline ends came to 12 bases. The CDR3 spans 14 residues. The second PCR ran about 6 to 12 cycles with a sample-barcoded 5' primer and J-beta primers. TCRdb processed the 5' RACE reads anew with MiXCR; each CDR3 protein has one entry. The sample has just under 900,000 distinct CDR3 sequences, under 30% seen once; the top ten hold around 15%. J is TRBJ1-1 and V is TRBV10-3, with D possibly matching TRBD1 (6 bases). The sequence was collected from an elderly woman in good health. The material sequenced was blood. The CDR3 nucleotides are TGTGCCATCAGTCCCGGGACAAGAAACACTGAAGCTTTCTTT. Its protein is CAISPGTRNTEAFF.